This T cell receptor beta chain was sequenced during a study of blood T cell repertoires in COVID-19. Study in general: The study drew acute and convalescent COVID-19 samples from the United States, Italy and Spain. The analysed material was cDNA or gDNA that came from T cells, B-cell-depleted T cells, or PBMCs.

The CDR3 is made up of 14 amino acids. Germline assignment: CDR1 LNHDA and CDR2 SQIVND (reference sequence). The J segment lost 2 bases and the V segment lost 6 bases, leaving 3 bases of the junction unmatched. In the study's own analysis: Researchers report that nucleated cell counts were estimated from reference gene primer amplification. Method: immunoSEQ multiplex PCR; TCRdb's copy keeps in-frame clones and lacks some. V and J calls and clone size come straight from that table; D and trimming were deduced from the DNA. The table lists about 230,000 clones, approximately 84% of them singletons. Sequenced input: peripheral blood. The chain joins TRBV19 to TRBJ1-2; 10 positions agree with TRBD1. This receptor was obtained from a woman aged 80 or over with acute or convalescent COVID-19. CDR3 residues: CASRQTGGNYGYTF. The CDR3 DNA sequence: TGTGCCAGTAGGCAGACAGGGGGCAACTATGGCTACACCTTC.